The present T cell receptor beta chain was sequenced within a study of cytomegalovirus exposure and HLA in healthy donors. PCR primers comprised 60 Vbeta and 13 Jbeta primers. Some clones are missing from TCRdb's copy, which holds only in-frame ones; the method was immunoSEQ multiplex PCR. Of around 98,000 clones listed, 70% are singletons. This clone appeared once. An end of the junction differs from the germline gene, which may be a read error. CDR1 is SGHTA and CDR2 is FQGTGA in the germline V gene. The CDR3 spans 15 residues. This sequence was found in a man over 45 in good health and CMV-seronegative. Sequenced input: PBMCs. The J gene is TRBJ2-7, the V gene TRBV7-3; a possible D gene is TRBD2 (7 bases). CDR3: CSSSPEGGDVDEQYF. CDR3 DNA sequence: TGTTCCAGCAGCCCCGAGGGGGGGGACGTTGACGAGCAGTACTTC.